This TCR beta chain was observed in a study of persistence of HIV-infected CD4 T cells. This CDR3 has 12 residues. The V end was cut by 0 bases, the J end by 5 bases, with 3 bases between. The germline V gene has CDR1 LNHDA and CDR2 SQIVND (reference sequence). Findings of the study overall: Proviral oligoclonality tracked with TCR oligoclonality within the same sorted cells.

A remark on this clone: What it binds is unknown. Other DNA sequences in this specimen translate into the identical CDR3.

This was the immunoSEQ version 4 assay in survey mode. Assay: immunoSEQ multiplex PCR; the TCRdb copy retains only in-frame clones and omits some. Of about 40,000 clones listed, 70% to 80% are singletons. An overlapping HIV-1 Gag peptide pool stimulated these cells at approximately 1 ug/peptide/mL. Sorted nonresponding memory CD4+ T cells were CD40L-negative, CD69-negative, CD45RO-high. The chain uses TRBV19 and TRBJ2-3; D is unresolved. The input for sequencing was CD4+ T cells sorted from PBMCs after roughly 18-hour stimulation, taken from a patient who received antiretroviral therapy. This clonotype originated in an adult man with HIV who was CMV-seropositive. CDR3 loop: CASSIDRDTQYF. CDR3 DNA: TGTGCCAGTAGTATAGATCGAGATACGCAGTATTTT.